This T cell receptor beta chain is drawn from a study of memory CD4+ T cells and cytomegalovirus serostatus. Clones were read by immunoSEQ multiplex PCR, and TCRdb kept only the in-frame ones, dropping some. The sample lists approximately 41,000 clones; 76% were seen once. General study results and limits: Repertoires predicted CMV serostatus with median bootstrapped AUC of approximately 0.94. CD4+ memory repertoires contained about 40% of the roughly 160 reported CMV TCRbeta sequences.

Note on this clone: Its antigen is not known.

Single viable CD3+CD4+CD8-CD45RO+ cells were sorted as the memory CD4+ T cells. CD4+ T cells were isolated by positive magnetic selection. CDR1 KGHSH and CDR2 LQKENI come from the germline V gene. The V gene lost 3 bases and the J gene lost 4 bases, with 10 bases spanning the gap. The CDR3 contains 14 residues. This sequence was found in an adult in good health and CMV-seronegative. The chain joins TRBV18 to TRBJ1-3; the D is unclear. Material: memory CD4+ T cells from blood. The CDR3 DNA reads as TGTGCCAGCTCACCTACGGCGGAGGGAAACACCATATATTTT. This translates into CASSPTAEGNTIYF.